The 30 T cell receptor beta chains given below trace back to one sample, sequenced in a study of shared T cell receptors in the human thymus. Repertoires were generated with immunoSEQ multiplex PCR, while TCRdb's copy carries only in-frame clones and drops some. The sample lists 700,000 or so clones; 70% to 90% were seen once. The data were also submitted as part of a second study, on human thymus T cells.

Sequences were obtained from thymocytes. These receptors all come from a girl less than two years old with a congenital heart defect.

In the case of this clone: One end of the junction is discordant with germline, which a read error may explain. V is TRBV5-6 and J is TRBJ2-1; TRBD1 matches at 8 bases. CDR1 and CDR2 (germline): SGHDT, YYEEEE. This CDR3 spans 14 amino acids. CDR3 sequence: CAGRGLPLYNEQFF. The DNA of the CDR3 is TGTGCCGGCAGGGGGCTCCCCCTCTACAATGAGCAGTTCTTC.

J is TRBJ2-7 and V is TRBV5-5, with 9 bases that match TRBD1. Germline CDR1 is SGHKS and CDR2 is YYEKEE (reference sequence). This CDR3 is built from 16 residues. J was trimmed by 3 bases and V by 2 bases; bases with no gene match: 9. CDR3 loop: CASSFCPTTGGYEQYF. CDR3 in DNA: TGTGCCAGCAGCTTCTGTCCTACGACAGGGGGCTACGAGCAGTACTTC.

V gene TRBV5-6 combines with J gene TRBJ1-1, with D possibly being TRBD1 (6 bases). The CDR3 extends over 16 amino acids. CDR1 is SGHDT and CDR2 is YYEEEE in the germline V gene. V was cut by 0 bases and J by 1 base, with 13 bases left in between. CDR3 nucleotide sequence: TGTGCCAGCAGCTTGGGACAGGTCATGTGGAACACTGAAGCTTTCTTT. Protein: CASSLGQVMWNTEAFF.

This chain links TRBV7-9 with TRBJ2-3; 10 bases fit TRBD2. CDR3 length: 19 amino acids. CDR1 is SEHNR, CDR2 FQNEAQ, per germline (reference sequence). Trimming cost V 5 bases and J 0 bases; bases outside gene matches: 14. This CDR3 is CASSPRPRTSGSSTDTQYF. Here the CDR3 DNA reads TGTGCCAGCAGCCCCCGGCCCAGGACTAGCGGAAGTAGCACAGATACGCAGTATTTT.

The chain has TRBV7-7 and TRBJ1-2, with TRBD1 matching over 8 bases. Germline V gene data show CDR1 as SSHAT and CDR2 as FNYEAQ (reference sequence). This CDR3 is 15 amino acids long. CDR3 DNA sequence: TGTGCTGTTCGATTCCGGGACAGGAATAACTATGGCTACACCTTC. As protein: CAVRFRDRNNYGYTF.

V gene TRBV15 combines with J gene TRBJ1-5, with a tentative D call TRBD1 (6 bases). Trimming cost V 5 bases and J 4 bases, with 9 bases left between them. The germline V gene encodes CDR1 LNHNV and CDR2 YYDKDF (reference sequence). The CDR3 length is 13 residues. The CDR3 spells CATSLTGNQPQHF. DNA of the CDR3: TGTGCCACCAGCCTGACAGGAAATCAGCCCCAGCATTTT.

The chain is built from TRBV9 and TRBJ2-5, with D uncertain. V was cut by 4 bases and J by 5 bases, with 6 bases left in between. Per germline, CDR1 SGDLS and CDR2 YYNGEE. The length of the CDR3 is 11 residues. The CDR3 loop reads CASSQAETQYF. The CDR3 region has the DNA TGTGCCAGCAGCCAGGCGGAGACCCAGTACTTC.

This chain connects TRBV10-1 to TRBJ2-1; 9 bases align to TRBD1. J lost 4 bases, V lost 6 bases, and 7 bases had no gene match. Germline V gene lookup returns CDR1 WNHNN and CDR2 SYGVQD (reference sequence). The CDR3 is made up of 15 amino acids. The CDR3 loop is CASSVDRGLYNEQFF. CDR3 DNA sequence: TGCGCCAGCAGCGTGGACAGGGGACTTTACAATGAGCAGTTCTTC.

V is TRBV11-2 and J is TRBJ2-4; 10 bases map to TRBD2. There are 20 residues in the CDR3. Germline lookup yields CDR1 SGHAT and CDR2 FQNNGV. The V gene end was trimmed by 0 bases and the J gene end by 2 bases; junction bases not matched to a gene: 13. For the CDR3, the DNA is TGTGCCAGCAGCTTAGATGATAGACTAGCGGGTGACGTGTCCAAAAACATTCAGTACTTC. This translates into CASSLDDRLAGDVSKNIQYF.

The chain carries TRBV28 and TRBJ2-3; 9 bases match TRBD2. V was clipped by 7 bases and J by 0 bases; unmatched bases: 20. The CDR3 spans 20 residues. The germline V gene has CDR1 MDHEN and CDR2 SYDVKM. The DNA of the CDR3 is TGTGCCAGCACCCCCCGTGGGGTTTTAGCGGGGGAGACTAGCACAGATACGCAGTATTTT. It encodes CASTPRGVLAGETSTDTQYF.

The rearrangement links TRBV2 to TRBJ1-2; D is uncertain. Trimming took off 4 bases at V and 2 bases at J, with 17 bases between the two ends. The CDR3 extends over 16 amino acids. Germline V gives CDR1 SNHLY, CDR2 FYNNEI. CDR3 sequence reads: CASSAPQADLNYGYTF. CDR3 nucleotide sequence: TGTGCCAGCAGTGCCCCCCAGGCAGATCTCAACTATGGCTACACCTTC. Full variable domain (outside the CDR3, taken from reference TRBV2 and TRBJ1-2): EPEVTQTPSHQVTQMGQEVILRCVPISNHLYFYWYRQILGQKVEFLVSFYNNEISEKSEIFDDQFSVERPDGSNFTLKIRSTKLEDSAMYFCASSAPQADLNYGYTFGSGTRLTVV.

The table lists this clone with a count of one. The chain carries TRBV5-1 and TRBJ1-1, with TRBD1 matching 7 bases. With V trimmed by 0 bases and J by 0 bases, 8 bases remained unmatched. Germline V gene lookup returns CDR1 SGHRS and CDR2 YFSETQ. This CDR3 region has 17 residues. The CDR3 coding sequence is TGCGCCAGCAGCTTGGGGGTGGAACAGGGGATGAACACTGAAGCTTTCTTT. This gives the protein CASSLGVEQGMNTEAFF.

A single count supports this clone. V and J are TRBV28 and TRBJ1-1; 8 bases line up with TRBD1. After removal of 8 bases from V and 0 bases from J, the junction contained 5 bases not matched to a gene. Germline CDR1 and CDR2: MDHEN and SYDVKM. This CDR3 comprises 14 residues. Here the CDR3 reads CASLRGHMNTEAFF. Here the CDR3 DNA reads TGTGCCAGCCTCAGGGGGCACATGAACACTGAAGCTTTCTTT.

This chain joins TRBV5-1 and TRBJ2-1; a weak D match, TRBD1 (5 bases). Per germline, CDR1 SGHRS and CDR2 YFSETQ. This CDR3 spans 15 amino acids. V lost 4 bases and J lost 4, with 15 bases in between. CDR3 sequence reads: CASSPTWTYYNEQFF. CDR3 sequence (DNA): TGCGCCAGCAGCCCTACTTGGACATATTACAATGAGCAGTTCTTC.

This chain links TRBV7-8 with TRBJ2-7; D gene uncertain. The CDR3 extends over 14 amino acids. V was trimmed by 0 bases and J by 0 bases, leaving 6 bases between them. Germline CDR1 is SGHVS and CDR2 is FQNEAQ. CDR3 amino acids: CASSLATDSYEQYF. The CDR3 coding sequence is TGTGCCAGCAGCTTAGCCACAGACTCCTACGAGCAGTACTTC.

The chain combines TRBV14 with TRBJ1-2; tentative D call: TRBD1 (5 bases). The germline CDR1 and CDR2 sequences are SGHDN and FVKESK. Trimming pared 0 bases from V and 5 bases from J, leaving 22 bases between. The CDR3 has 18 amino acids. CDR3 protein: CASSQEIVYTRGGYGYTF. The CDR3 nucleotides are TGTGCCAGCAGCCAAGAGATCGTCTACACTCGCGGGGGTTATGGCTACACCTTC.

The genes are TRBV7-8 and TRBJ1-2; D possibly corresponds to TRBD1 (6 bases). The V gene lost 0 bases and the J gene lost 7 bases, with 12 bases spanning the gap. Germline V lookup: CDR1 SGHVS, CDR2 FQNEAQ. CDR3 size: 14 residues. CDR3 nucleotide sequence: TGTGCCAGCAGCTTAGCGCTGACAGGAATTGGCTACACCTTC. Translated, it gives CASSLALTGIGYTF.

This chain uses TRBV2 with TRBJ1-1; D uncertain. Trimming pared 2 bases from V and 1 base from J, leaving 14 bases between. The CDR3 has 16 residues. Germline CDR1 SNHLY, CDR2 FYNNEI. The CDR3, as DNA: TGTGCCAGCAGTGAACCTCGGAGGCAGACGAACACTGAAGCTTTCTTT. This translates into CASSEPRRQTNTEAFF.

The chain links TRBV2 to TRBJ1-5; D perhaps matches TRBD1 (6 bases). CDR3 length: 17 amino acids. The V end was cut by 4 bases, the J end by 5 bases, with 21 bases between. From germline, CDR1 is SNHLY and CDR2 FYNNEI. DNA of the CDR3: TGTGCCAGCAGTGGGGTCCACCGGGACATTGAGGATCAGCCCCAGCATTTT. As protein: CASSGVHRDIEDQPQHF.

V usage is TRBV7-6 and J usage is TRBJ1-2; TRBD1 might be the D (5 bases). The CDR3 consists of 16 residues. V lost 4 bases and J lost 8, with 23 bases in between. Germline assignment: CDR1 SGHVS and CDR2 FNYEAQ. The CDR3: CASSSPRGSHLKGYTF. The CDR3 DNA reads as TGTGCCAGCAGCTCCCCTCGGGGGTCGCACTTGAAAGGCTACACCTTC.

This clone was counted a single time. This sequence joins TRBV7-9 and TRBJ1-4; D gene unclear. With 1 base removed from V and 6 bases from J, the gap between germline ends came to 18 bases. This CDR3 comprises 17 residues. Germline CDR1 and CDR2: SEHNR and FQNEAQ (reference sequence). CDR3 nucleotide sequence: TGTGCCAGCAGCTTAGGCTTGTCATCGGGGTTGGATGAAAAACTGTTTTTT. Translation: CASSLGLSSGLDEKLFF.

The chain employs TRBV28 and TRBJ1-1, with 8 bases identical to TRBD1. CDR1 MDHEN and CDR2 SYDVKM come from the germline V gene. This CDR3 has 18 amino acids. The V and J ends lost 3 bases and 0 bases, in that order; junction bases with no gene match: 12. This chain's CDR3 is CASSFETGGKPMNTEAFF. The CDR3 nucleotides are TGTGCCAGCAGTTTCGAAACAGGGGGTAAGCCGATGAACACTGAAGCTTTCTTT.

The chain links TRBV29-1 to TRBJ1-1; TRBD1 agrees at 8 bases. The CDR3 is made up of 14 amino acids. Per the germline V gene, CDR1 is SQVTM and CDR2 is ANQGSEA. Trimming removed 6 bases from V and 4 bases from J; junction bases left unmatched: 10. This chain's CDR3 is CSVDTGGGGTEAFF. The CDR3, as DNA: TGCAGCGTAGACACAGGGGGAGGTGGCACTGAAGCTTTCTTT. Using reference TRBV29-1 and TRBJ1-1 for the parts outside the CDR3, the full variable domain is SAVISQKPSRDICQRGTSLTIQCQVDSQVTMMFWYRQQPGQSLTLIATANQGSEATYESGFVIDKFPISRPNLTFSTLTVSNMSPEDSSIYLCSVDTGGGGTEAFFGQGTRLTVV.

The rearrangement links TRBV18 to TRBJ1-5; D may be TRBD1 (6 bases). V was clipped by 1 base and J by 5 bases, with 24 bases between them. This CDR3 is built from 19 residues. The germline gives CDR1 KGHSH, CDR2 LQKENI. This chain's CDR3 is CASSPQGRQDPPTDQPQHF. The CDR3 bases are TGTGCCAGCTCACCACAAGGCCGACAGGACCCTCCAACCGATCAGCCCCAGCATTTT.

The chain employs TRBV6-5 and TRBJ2-1; 9 positions agree with TRBD2. Per germline, CDR1 MNHEY and CDR2 SVGAGI. This CDR3 is built from 16 residues. V shed 4 bases and J 6 bases; nucleotides not matched to a gene: 10. CDR3 nucleotides: TGTGCCAGCAGTTTTCAGAGGACTAGCGAGCTCAATGAGCAGTTCTTC. Translated, it gives CASSFQRTSELNEQFF.

This chain connects TRBV2 to TRBJ1-5, with 7 bases identical to TRBD1. CDR1 is SNHLY and CDR2 is FYNNEI in the germline V gene. The J segment lost 3 bases and the V segment lost 6 bases, leaving 20 bases of the junction unmatched. This CDR3 region has 19 residues. The CDR3 DNA follows: TGTGCCAGCAGGACCGGCGGCAGGGACACCGACAGGGCCAATCAGCCCCAGCATTTT. Its translation is CASRTGGRDTDRANQPQHF. The variable domain in full, completed from reference TRBV2 and TRBJ1-5, reads EPEVTQTPSHQVTQMGQEVILRCVPISNHLYFYWYRQILGQKVEFLVSFYNNEISEKSEIFDDQFSVERPDGSNFTLKIRSTKLEDSAMYFCASRTGGRDTDRANQPQHFGDGTRLSIL.

The rearrangement uses TRBV27 and TRBJ1-1, with D possibly being TRBD1 (5 bases). CDR3 length: 13 residues. Germline V lookup: CDR1 MNHEY, CDR2 SMNVEV (reference sequence). Trimming cost V 7 bases and J 3 bases, with 12 bases left between them. The CDR3 DNA is TGTGCCAGCACCCCCAAAGGGGACACTGAAGCTTTCTTT. Translation gives CASTPKGDTEAFF.

The rearrangement links TRBV7-3 to TRBJ1-1; D remains ambiguous. The germline CDR1 and CDR2 sequences are SGHTA and FQGTGA. The CDR3 covers 14 residues. Trimming cost V 1 base and J 4 bases, with 10 bases left between them. In nucleotides, the CDR3 is TGTGCCAGCAGCTTAATTGTAGCGCCCACTGAAGCTTTCTTT. This sequence encodes CASSLIVAPTEAFF.

The rearrangement links TRBV25-1 to TRBJ1-1, with 7 bases identical to TRBD1. This CDR3 contains 14 residues. CDR1 MGHDK and CDR2 SYGVNS come from the germline V gene. Trimming cost V 4 bases and J 3 bases; bases outside gene matches: 5. For the CDR3, the DNA is TGTGCCAGCAGTGGACGGGACAGAGACACTGAAGCTTTCTTT. This sequence encodes CASSGRDRDTEAFF.

The J gene is TRBJ1-2, the V gene TRBV13, with D possibly matching TRBD1 (5 bases). The CDR3 length is 18 residues. Trimming took 10 bases from V and 2 from J, leaving 29 bases between them. Germline V gene data show CDR1 as PRHDT and CDR2 as FYEKMQ (reference sequence). The CDR3 sequence: CATRRTRESRWANYGYTF. CDR3 bases: TGTGCCACCCGCCGGACCAGGGAATCACGTTGGGCAAACTATGGCTACACCTTC.